The 25 T cell receptor beta chains below were found in one sample sequenced in a study of blood T cell repertoires in COVID-19 (dated by TCRdb to the early 2020s). Receptors were amplified or captured by the immunoSEQ multiplex PCR assay. TCRdb took over this immuneACCESS table, retaining in-frame rearrangements with V and J assigned. Such tables are incomplete; in checked studies, under half of the missing clones stem from an unresolved V gene, and the remainder is unexplained. For this sample the table gives about 300,000 clones, of which 89% were detected only once. The ten largest make up 1.5% to 2% of the sample. Sequencing was done on a sample of PBMCs or T cells enriched from blood (not recorded which). All receptors derive from a middle-aged woman who had recovered from COVID-19.

Written as DNA, the CDR3 is TGTGCCAGTAGGGGACAGGGGGCATACAATGAGCAGTTCTTC. Its translation: CASRGQGAYNEQFF. The chain links TRBV19 to TRBJ2-1; 12 bases line up with TRBD1. This CDR3 region has 14 residues. Looked up from germline, CDR1 is LNHDA and CDR2 is SQIVND (reference sequence). V lost 6 bases, J lost 4 bases, and 1 base stayed unmatched.

CDR3 protein: CASSVGGQGINYGYTF. The CDR3 DNA reads TGTGCCAGCAGCGTAGGGGGACAGGGGATTAACTATGGCTACACCTTC. This chain connects TRBV9 to TRBJ1-2; 10 nucleotides line up with TRBD1. This CDR3 has 16 residues. Germline V gene data show CDR1 as SGDLS and CDR2 as YYNGEE. The V gene end was trimmed by 0 bases and the J gene end by 1 base; junction bases not matched to a gene: 3.

The CDR3 region has the DNA TGTGCCAGCAGGGCCAGGGACAGCGGAAAACTGTTTTTT. Amino acid sequence: CASRARDSGKLFF. J is TRBJ1-4 and V is TRBV2, with 7 bases that match TRBD1. In germline, CDR1 is SNHLY, CDR2 FYNNEI. Trimming cost V 6 bases and J 10 bases; bases outside gene matches: 8. The CDR3 covers 13 residues.

This clone has just one count. V gene TRBV2 combines with J gene TRBJ2-1; 9 bases line up with TRBD1. The CDR3 length is 15 residues. After removal of 7 bases from V and 6 bases from J, the junction contained 10 bases not matched to a gene. Germline V gene sequence: CDR1 SNHLY, CDR2 FYNNEI. In nucleotides, the CDR3 is TGTGCCAGCACACAAAGGGGACAGGGACCCAATGAGCAGTTCTTC. It encodes CASTQRGQGPNEQFF. Full variable domain (outside the CDR3, taken from reference TRBV2 and TRBJ2-1): EPEVTQTPSHQVTQMGQEVILRCVPISNHLYFYWYRQILGQKVEFLVSFYNNEISEKSEIFDDQFSVERPDGSNFTLKIRSTKLEDSAMYFCASTQRGQGPNEQFFGPGTRLTVL.

The J gene is TRBJ1-6, the V gene TRBV27, with D perhaps matching TRBD1 (6 bases). Trimming left V 3 bases short and J 10 bases short, with 16 bases between. There are 15 residues in the CDR3. The germline V gene encodes CDR1 MNHEY and CDR2 SMNVEV (reference sequence). The CDR3 DNA follows: TGTGCCAGCAGTTTGGCCCTCGGGACACTATCACCCCTCCACTTT. It encodes CASSLALGTLSPLHF.

The chain joins TRBV4-1 to TRBJ1-1, with D perhaps matching TRBD1 (6 bases). The CDR3 covers 14 residues. The germline gives CDR1 MGHRA, CDR2 YSYEKL. The V end was cut by 4 bases, the J end by 0 bases, with 9 bases between. The CDR3 DNA reads as TGCGCCAGCAGCCTCCGGGACATGAACACTGAAGCTTTCTTT. It translates to CASSLRDMNTEAFF.

To note about this clone: This specimen includes other DNA sequences encoding the same CDR3. The chain has TRBV5-6 and TRBJ1-2; 9 nucleotides line up with TRBD1. Germline CDR1 and CDR2: SGHDT and YYEEEE. The J segment lost 3 bases and the V segment lost 2 bases, leaving 2 bases of the junction unmatched. The CDR3 totals 14 residues. DNA for the CDR3: TGTGCCAGCAGCTTAGGGACAGGGCACTATGGCTACACCTTC. Amino acid sequence: CASSLGTGHYGYTF.

The J gene is TRBJ1-1, the V gene TRBV6-6; D is unclear. V was clipped by 6 bases and J by 6 bases, with 11 bases between them. The CDR3 sequence is 12 residues long. Germline V gene sequence: CDR1 MNHNY, CDR2 SVGAGI (reference sequence). The CDR3 region has the DNA TGTGCCAGCAGGGCGGGAGTGGCTGAAGCTTTCTTT. This codes for CASRAGVAEAFF.

This clone occurred once. The chain recombines TRBV13 with TRBJ2-5; TRBD1 might be the D (6 bases). V was pared by 5 bases and J by 4 bases, with 11 bases between. Germline V gene sequence: CDR1 PRHDT, CDR2 FYEKMQ (reference sequence). The CDR3 length is 13 residues. CDR3 amino acids: CASSVYRVETQYF. CDR3 sequence (DNA): TGTGCCAGCAGCGTTTACAGGGTAGAGACCCAGTACTTC.

This chain connects TRBV4-1 to TRBJ1-3; D is possibly TRBD1 (5 bases). Germline CDR1 MGHRA, CDR2 YSYEKL. Trimming removed 5 bases at V and 2 bases at J, with 13 bases between. This CDR3 contains 15 residues. The CDR3 here is CASSKGLAPGNTIYF. CDR3 coding DNA: TGCGCCAGCAGCAAGGGACTGGCCCCTGGAAACACCATATATTTT.

The rearrangement uses TRBV6-5 and TRBJ1-3, with D possibly being TRBD1 (6 bases). This CDR3 spans 15 amino acids. V lost 5 bases and J lost 0, with 11 bases in between. The germline V gene has CDR1 MNHEY and CDR2 SVGAGI. The CDR3 protein is CASSPDSPSGNTIYF. In nucleotides, the CDR3 is TGTGCCAGCAGTCCGGACAGTCCCTCTGGAAACACCATATATTTT.

The chain links TRBV7-8 to TRBJ1-5; D uncertain. Germline V gives CDR1 SGHVS, CDR2 FQNEAQ. This CDR3 comprises 15 residues. V lost 4 bases and J 4 bases, leaving 14 bases between the germline ends. CDR3 sequence: CASSSTTFGNQPQHF. The CDR3 DNA is TGTGCCAGCAGCTCAACGACATTCGGTAATCAGCCCCAGCATTTT. Using reference TRBV7-8 and TRBJ1-5 for the parts outside the CDR3, the full variable domain is GAGVSQSPRYKVAKRGQDVALRCDPISGHVSLFWYQQALGQGPEFLTYFQNEAQLDKSGLPSDRFFAERPEGSVSTLKIQRTQQEDSAVYLCASSSTTFGNQPQHFGDGTRLSIL.

This sequence joins TRBV11-2 and TRBJ2-3; possibly TRBD2 for D (6 bases). Germline V lookup: CDR1 SGHAT, CDR2 FQNNGV. The CDR3 is 18 amino acids. The germline V and J ends were trimmed by 6 bases and 0 bases, with 22 bases remaining between them. CDR3 sequence (DNA): TGTGCCAGCAGACATAGCGGTTTCGAGGGGAGGAGCACAGATACGCAGTATTTT. Protein product: CASRHSGFEGRSTDTQYF.

This clone was seen a single time. The CDR3 reads CASSYETGASYEQYF. CDR3 sequence (DNA): TGCGCCAGCAGCTATGAAACAGGGGCTAGTTACGAGCAGTACTTC. The chain links TRBV5-1 to TRBJ2-7; 7 nucleotides match TRBD1. Trimming cost V 3 bases and J 4 bases; bases outside gene matches: 10. The CDR3 has 15 residues. Germline CDR1 and CDR2: SGHRS and YFSETQ.

About this clone: An end of the junction differs from the germline gene, which may be a read error. The V gene is TRBV7-9, the J gene TRBJ1-2, with 7 bases identical to TRBD1. This CDR3 contains 13 residues. In germline, CDR1 is SEHNR, CDR2 FQNEAQ (reference sequence). The CDR3, as DNA: TGTGCCAGCAGCCCCTCGGGACAGTCGAGTCAGAAATTC. Protein product: CASSPSGQSSQKF.

This rearrangement joins TRBV9 to TRBJ1-6; D may be TRBD1 (5 bases). This CDR3 contains 14 residues. V was cut by 6 bases and J by 7 bases, with 14 bases left in between. CDR1 is SGDLS and CDR2 is YYNGEE in the germline V gene. The CDR3: CASTVGGKNSPLHF. The CDR3 nucleotides are TGTGCCAGCACCGTCGGGGGGAAGAATTCACCCCTCCACTTT.

CDR3 nucleotides: TGTGCCATCAGTTCCGGGACTCCCCCGTCGGGCTACACCTTC. Its translation is CAISSGTPPSGYTF. The chain couples TRBV10-3 to TRBJ1-2; possibly TRBD1 for D (5 bases). Germline-derived CDR1 and CDR2 are ENHRY and SYGVKD. Trimming shortened V by 5 bases and J by 8 bases, and 18 bases separated the two germline ends. The CDR3 spans 14 residues.

This chain links TRBV7-6 with TRBJ2-2; 9 positions match TRBD2. The germline gives CDR1 SGHVS, CDR2 FNYEAQ. This CDR3 region has 16 residues. V gave up 3 bases and J gave up 2 bases; unmatched junction bases: 4. The CDR3 nucleotides are TGTGCCAGCAGCTTGCGCGGGAGGGTTAACACCGGGGAGCTGTTTTTT. This gives the protein CASSLRGRVNTGELFF.

V is TRBV7-8 and J is TRBJ1-3; tentative D call: TRBD1 (6 bases). V gave up 2 bases and J gave up 3 bases, with 14 bases separating them. This CDR3 comprises 16 residues. From germline, CDR1 is SGHVS and CDR2 FQNEAQ. This CDR3 is CASSLNSGGGGNTIYF. CDR3 coding DNA: TGTGCCAGCAGCTTAAATAGTGGGGGCGGTGGAAACACCATATATTTT.

This chain joins TRBV9 and TRBJ1-1, with a weak D call TRBD1 (5 bases). Germline V gene lookup returns CDR1 SGDLS and CDR2 YYNGEE. This CDR3 has 15 residues. V lost 3 bases to trimming and J lost 2 bases, with 14 bases between them. The CDR3 DNA follows: TGTGCCAGCAGCGCCGAATCGGGGGGTAACACTGAAGCTTTCTTT. This sequence encodes CASSAESGGNTEAFF.

The chain is built from TRBV2 and TRBJ1-2; weak D call: TRBD1 (5 bases). The germline V gene encodes CDR1 SNHLY and CDR2 FYNNEI. V shed 6 bases and J shed 5 bases, with 10 bases lying between them. The CDR3 runs 12 residues. DNA for the CDR3: TGTGCCAGCAGGTTCGACAGTTATGGCTACACCTTC. It is translated as CASRFDSYGYTF.

V gene TRBV2 combines with J gene TRBJ1-1, with D possibly matching TRBD1 (5 bases). V lost 5 bases to trimming and J lost 5 bases, with 15 bases between them. This CDR3 contains 14 residues. Germline V lookup: CDR1 SNHLY, CDR2 FYNNEI. In DNA, the CDR3 is TGTGCCAGCAGTCAGCAGGGTCGGTGGACTGAAGCTTTCTTT. Its translation is CASSQQGRWTEAFF.

This chain links TRBV7-3 with TRBJ2-7; 12 bases align to TRBD2. The germline CDR1 and CDR2 sequences are SGHTA and FQGTGA. CDR3 size: 14 residues. J gave up 5 bases and V 5 bases, and 4 bases lay outside the gene matches. The chain's CDR3 is CASSMTSGSDEQYF. In DNA form, the CDR3 reads TGTGCCAGCAGCATGACTAGCGGGAGCGACGAGCAGTACTTC.

The V and J genes are TRBV5-1 and TRBJ1-1; D may be TRBD1 (6 bases). Germline V CDR1 and CDR2: SGHRS, YFSETQ. The CDR3 consists of 13 residues. Trimming left V 6 bases short and J 3 bases short, with 12 bases between. The CDR3 DNA reads as TGCGCCAGCACCCCTGGGGGCGACACTGAAGCTTTCTTT. It codes for CASTPGGDTEAFF.

Here the CDR3 DNA reads TGTGCCACCAGCAGAGGAGGGACTAGCGGGAGTAATGAGCAGTTCTTC. Translated, it gives CATSRGGTSGSNEQFF. The rearrangement joins TRBV15 to TRBJ2-1; 14 nucleotides agree with TRBD2. This CDR3 is built from 16 residues. Losses at the gene ends were 1 base for V and 7 bases for J; bases not matched to a gene: 3. Germline V lookup: CDR1 LNHNV, CDR2 YYDKDF (reference sequence).